What follows are 11 T cell receptor beta chains derived from one specimen sequenced in a study of cytomegalovirus exposure and HLA in healthy donors (dated 2017 in TCRdb). The library was obtained by the immunoSEQ multiplex PCR assay. A mixture of 60 forward primers for TCR Vbeta segments and 13 reverse primers for TCR Jbeta segments was used in the multiplex PCR. TCRdb re-hosts the immuneACCESS table, in-frame sequences only. Its copies lack some clones; in the studies checked, an unresolved V gene accounts for under half of them, and the cause for the rest is not known. The sample includes about 200,000 clones, with roughly 80% observed a single time. The ten largest account for 2.9% of the sample. Input material: PBMCs. Receptors originate from a woman in her twenties or thirties in good health and CMV-seronegative.

This clone was picked up a small number of times. The chain is built from TRBV6-1 and TRBJ2-1, with 9 bases that match TRBD1. V dropped 7 bases and J dropped 7; count of bases not matched to a gene: 5. Germline CDR1 and CDR2: MNHNS and SASEGT. The CDR3 consists of 13 residues. CDR3 sequence (DNA): TGTGCCAGCAACCGGGACAGGGTGAATGAGCAGTTCTTC. Protein: CASNRDRVNEQFF.

V usage is TRBV19 and J usage is TRBJ2-7, with D possibly TRBD2 on 5 matching bases. The CDR3 is 12 amino acids. V was pared by 1 base and J by 8 bases, with 9 bases between. Germline V CDR1 and CDR2: LNHDA, SQIVND (reference sequence). The CDR3 spells CASSIGGLQQYF. CDR3 in DNA: TGTGCCAGTAGTATAGGTGGACTCCAGCAGTACTTC.

V and J are TRBV5-1 and TRBJ1-6; 9 bases map to TRBD1. The CDR3 extends over 15 amino acids. Germline V lookup: CDR1 SGHRS, CDR2 YFSETQ. Germline trimming cut 0 bases from V and 9 bases from J; bases unmatched to any gene: 4. The chain's CDR3 is CASSLATGGGSPLHF. For the CDR3, the DNA is TGCGCCAGCAGCTTGGCGACAGGGGGAGGTTCACCCCTCCACTTT.

This rearrangement joins TRBV2 to TRBJ1-3; the match to TRBD1 covers 8 bases. The CDR3 contains 16 residues. Germline CDR1 and CDR2: SNHLY and FYNNEI. Losses at the gene ends were 0 bases for V and 5 bases for J; bases not matched to a gene: 6. The CDR3 loop is CASSEAPDRARNTIYF. In DNA, the CDR3 is TGTGCCAGCAGTGAAGCTCCGGACAGGGCTCGAAACACCATATATTTT.

This clone was seen only a few times. This chain uses TRBV6-5 with TRBJ2-1; 12 bases are shared with TRBD2. The CDR3 totals 15 residues. Germline CDR1 MNHEY, CDR2 SVGAGI. V dropped 6 bases and J dropped 7; count of bases not matched to a gene: 7. The CDR3: CASSLTSGSGNEQFF. DNA for the CDR3: TGTGCCAGCAGCCTGACTAGCGGGAGTGGAAATGAGCAGTTCTTC.

This clone was recorded a few times. The chain recombines TRBV28 with TRBJ2-6, with 7 positions matching TRBD1. Germline V gives CDR1 MDHEN, CDR2 SYDVKM. The CDR3 contains 19 residues. Trimming took 3 bases from V and 4 from J; bases not matched to a gene: 15. CDR3 residues: CASSFPHGDSHGGANVLTF. For the CDR3, the DNA is TGTGCCAGCAGTTTTCCTCACGGGGACAGTCATGGGGGGGCCAACGTCCTGACTTTC.

V and J are TRBV27 and TRBJ2-1; 9 nucleotides align to TRBD2. The CDR3 covers 16 residues. V lost 5 bases to trimming and J lost 8 bases; unmatched junction nucleotides: 13. Germline V lookup: CDR1 MNHEY, CDR2 SMNVEV (reference sequence). The CDR3 sequence is CASSPRAGGIHDEQFF. The CDR3 coding sequence is TGTGCCAGCAGTCCCCGGGCGGGGGGGATCCACGATGAGCAGTTCTTC.

The CDR3 bases are TGTGCCAGCAGCCCCTCTAGCGGGACCTTTGTTTATGAGCAGTTCTTC. It yields the protein CASSPSSGTFVYEQFF. This sequence joins TRBV27 and TRBJ2-1, with 9 bases that match TRBD2. Germline loops: CDR1 MNHEY, CDR2 SMNVEV (reference sequence). There are 16 residues in the CDR3. Unmatched junction bases numbered 14, after V lost 6 bases and J lost 8 bases.

The DNA of the CDR3 is TGTGCCAGCTCTCCCGGGACAGGGATCCGGGATACGCAGTATTTT. Protein product: CASSPGTGIRDTQYF. The chain has TRBV18 and TRBJ2-3; 9 positions agree with TRBD1. The CDR3 runs 15 residues. Trimming at V came to 6 bases and at J to 6 bases, leaving 10 bases not matched to a gene. Germline loops: CDR1 KGHSH, CDR2 LQKENI.

The chain links TRBV4-1 to TRBJ2-7, with D possibly being TRBD2 (7 bases). V lost 8 bases and J lost 3, with 17 bases in between. Germline CDR1 is MGHRA and CDR2 is YSYEKL. This CDR3 contains 14 residues. The CDR3 loop reads CASSGIGGVYEQYF. The CDR3, as DNA: TGCGCCAGCTCGGGAATAGGGGGGGTCTACGAGCAGTACTTC.

Concerning this clone: The junction does not match germline at one end; this may be a read error. CDR3 DNA sequence: TGTTCCAGCAGGCATGTCGGTTGGGACAGGGTAAAAGAGACCCAGTACTTC. This codes for CSSRHVGWDRVKETQYF. V and J are TRBV7-9 and TRBJ2-5; TRBD1 agrees at 9 bases. This CDR3 contains 17 residues. Per germline, CDR1 SEHNR and CDR2 FQNEAQ (reference sequence).